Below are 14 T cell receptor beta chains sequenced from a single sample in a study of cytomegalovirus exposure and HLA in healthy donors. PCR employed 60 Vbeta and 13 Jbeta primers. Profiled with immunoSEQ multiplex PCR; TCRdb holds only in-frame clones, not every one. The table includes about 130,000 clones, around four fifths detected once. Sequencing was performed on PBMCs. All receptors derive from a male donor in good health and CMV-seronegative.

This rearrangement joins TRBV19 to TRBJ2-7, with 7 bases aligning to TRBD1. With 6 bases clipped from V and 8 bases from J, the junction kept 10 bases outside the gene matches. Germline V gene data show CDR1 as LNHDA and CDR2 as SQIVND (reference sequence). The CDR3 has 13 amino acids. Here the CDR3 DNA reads TGTGCCAGTAGCTCCGACAGGGCCGGAAAGCAGTACTTC. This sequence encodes CASSSDRAGKQYF.

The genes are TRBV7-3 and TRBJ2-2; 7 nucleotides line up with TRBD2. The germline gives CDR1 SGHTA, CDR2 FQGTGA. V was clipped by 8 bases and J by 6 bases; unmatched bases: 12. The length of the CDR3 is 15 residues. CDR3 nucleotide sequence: TGTGCCAGCGGGGGGGAGCAGTTAGGCGCCGGGGAGCTGTTTTTT. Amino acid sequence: CASGGEQLGAGELFF.

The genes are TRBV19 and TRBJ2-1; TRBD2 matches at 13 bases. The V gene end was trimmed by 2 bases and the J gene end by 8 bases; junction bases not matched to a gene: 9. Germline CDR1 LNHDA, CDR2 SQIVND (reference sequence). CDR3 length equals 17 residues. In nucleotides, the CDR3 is TGTGCCAGTAGTATACTGGGACTAGCGGGAAGAGGTCATGAGCAGTTCTTC. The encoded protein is CASSILGLAGRGHEQFF.

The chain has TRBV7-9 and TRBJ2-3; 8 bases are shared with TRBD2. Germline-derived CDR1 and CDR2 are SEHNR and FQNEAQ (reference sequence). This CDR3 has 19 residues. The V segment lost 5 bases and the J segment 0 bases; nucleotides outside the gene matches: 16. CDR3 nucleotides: TGTGCCAGCAGCCCGGGGAGTAGCGGGACCTCTTATAGCACAGATACGCAGTATTTT. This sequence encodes CASSPGSSGTSYSTDTQYF.

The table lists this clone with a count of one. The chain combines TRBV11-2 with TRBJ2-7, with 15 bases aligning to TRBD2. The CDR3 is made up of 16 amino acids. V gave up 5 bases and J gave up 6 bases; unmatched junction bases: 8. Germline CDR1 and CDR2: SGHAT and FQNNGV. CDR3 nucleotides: TGTGCCAGCAGCGCCGCCGGGACTAGCGGGAGGCTCGAGCAGTACTTC. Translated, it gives CASSAAGTSGRLEQYF.

CDR3 nucleotides: TGTGCCAGCTCGTCGTCAGGGAGCAATCAGCCCCAGCATTTT. Translating it yields CASSSSGSNQPQHF. V usage is TRBV27 and J usage is TRBJ1-5; possible D gene TRBD1, 5 bases. The V gene's germline CDR1 is MNHEY and CDR2 SMNVEV (reference sequence). Trimming took off 8 bases at V and 1 base at J, with 12 bases between the two ends. The CDR3 totals 14 residues.

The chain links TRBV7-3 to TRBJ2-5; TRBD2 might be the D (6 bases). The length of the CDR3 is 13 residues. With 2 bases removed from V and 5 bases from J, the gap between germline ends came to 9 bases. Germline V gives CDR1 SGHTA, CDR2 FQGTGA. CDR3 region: CASSLGGWETQYF. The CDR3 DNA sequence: TGTGCCAGCAGCTTAGGGGGGTGGGAGACCCAGTACTTC.

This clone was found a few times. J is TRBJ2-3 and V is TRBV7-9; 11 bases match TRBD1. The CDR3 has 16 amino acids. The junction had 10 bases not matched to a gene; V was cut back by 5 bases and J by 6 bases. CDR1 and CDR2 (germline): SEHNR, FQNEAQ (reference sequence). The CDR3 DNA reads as TGTGCCAGCAGCCCCGGACAGGGGGCAAGAGGGGATACGCAGTATTTT. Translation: CASSPGQGARGDTQYF.

CDR3 nucleotides: TGTGCCAGCTCACGAGGGACAGGGCGCATGAACACTGAAGCTTTCTTT. It translates to CASSRGTGRMNTEAFF. The chain couples TRBV18 to TRBJ1-1; 9 nucleotides agree with TRBD1. The CDR3 covers 16 residues. Trimming at V came to 4 bases and at J to 0 bases, leaving 6 bases not matched to a gene. Germline V gives CDR1 KGHSH, CDR2 LQKENI.

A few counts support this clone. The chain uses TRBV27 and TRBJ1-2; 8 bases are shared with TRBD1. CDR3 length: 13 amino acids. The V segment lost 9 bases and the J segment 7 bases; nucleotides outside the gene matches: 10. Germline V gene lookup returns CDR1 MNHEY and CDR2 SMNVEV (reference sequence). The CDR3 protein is CASQLQGARGYTF. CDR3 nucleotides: TGTGCCAGTCAACTTCAGGGGGCTCGTGGCTACACCTTC.

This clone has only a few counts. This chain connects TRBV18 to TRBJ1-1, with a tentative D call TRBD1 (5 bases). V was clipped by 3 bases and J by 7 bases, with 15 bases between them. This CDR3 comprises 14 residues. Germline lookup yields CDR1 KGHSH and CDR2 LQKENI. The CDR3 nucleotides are TGTGCCAGCTCACCTTTACAGGAAATAGTTGAAGCTTTCTTT. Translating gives CASSPLQEIVEAFF.

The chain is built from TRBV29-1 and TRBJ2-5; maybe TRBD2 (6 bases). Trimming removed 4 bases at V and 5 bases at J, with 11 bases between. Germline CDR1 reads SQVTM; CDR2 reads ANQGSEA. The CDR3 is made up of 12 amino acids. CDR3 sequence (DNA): TGCAGCGTTGTGGAGGGGTCGGAGACCCAGTACTTC. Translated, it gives CSVVEGSETQYF. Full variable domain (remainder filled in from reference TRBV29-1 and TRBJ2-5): SAVISQKPSRDICQRGTSLTIQCQVDSQVTMMFWYRQQPGQSLTLIATANQGSEATYESGFVIDKFPISRPNLTFSTLTVSNMSPEDSSIYLCSVVEGSETQYFGPGTRLLVL.

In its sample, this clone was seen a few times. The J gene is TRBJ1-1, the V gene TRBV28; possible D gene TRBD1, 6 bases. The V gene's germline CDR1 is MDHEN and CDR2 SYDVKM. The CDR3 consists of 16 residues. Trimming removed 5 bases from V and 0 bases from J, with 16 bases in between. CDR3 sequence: CASSPYVQGMNTEAFF. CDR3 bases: TGTGCCAGCAGTCCATACGTTCAGGGGATGAACACTGAAGCTTTCTTT.

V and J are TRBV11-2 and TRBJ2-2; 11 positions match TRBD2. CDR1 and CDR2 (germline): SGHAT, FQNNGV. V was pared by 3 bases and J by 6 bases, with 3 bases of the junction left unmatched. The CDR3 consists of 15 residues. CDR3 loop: CASSFSGGASGELFF. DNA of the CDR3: TGTGCCAGCAGCTTTAGCGGGGGGGCCTCCGGGGAGCTGTTTTTT.